Sequencing of this TCR beta chain was carried out in a study of STAT5B mutations in CD4+ large granular lymphocyte leukemia (dated by TCRdb to between 2021 and 2023). The study in broad terms: Among healthy controls, the CDR3 'QG' motif was associated with a particular HLA allele. TCRbeta repertoires of CD4+ T-cell large granular lymphocyte leukemia patients were compared with those of healthy blood donors. Flow cytometry on FACSCanto II or FACSVerse showed that the purified fractions were more than 95% pure among lymphocytes.

V loses 4 bases at its end and J loses 1 base; junction bases beyond the gene matches: 3. CDR3 length: 15 amino acids, cysteine to phenylalanine. The read is trimmed to its CDR3 DNA, 45 bases read in frame from base 1. From the germline V gene, CDR1 is SGHRS and CDR2 is YFSETQ. The healthy controls were 35 or so blood donors, and the buffy coats of these donors were supplied by the Finnish Red Cross blood service. All TCR-sequenced material derived from peripheral blood: patient blood samples and healthy donor buffy coats. Ficoll-Hypaque gradient centrifugation was used to isolate peripheral blood mononuclear cells. Magnetic purification was used to isolate CD4+ cells from the buffy coats of the healthy controls. Genomic DNA was extracted using the Gentra Puregene Cell and Tissue kit, and a Qubit 2.0 fluorometer was used to quantify it. Study-wide findings and limitations: Enrichment of TRBV06-family usage was observed among the top patient clones (8/27) relative to healthy controls (2/35). Each patient's main leukemic clonotypes were private, but approximately 25% of these clonotypes showed up at low frequency in the non-leukemic repertoires of other patients. Greater clonality appeared to be present in CD4-sorted patient repertoires than in healthy CD4+ repertoires, and the difference was retained after the putative leukemic clones were removed. The data were not HLA-matched, and the relatively small sample size could explain the higher clonality seen in CD4+ compared with CD8+ T-LGLL.

As regards this clone: No antigen is known for it. No much larger clonotype is one base removed from it; base qualities were not supplied.

The immunoSEQ assay at survey resolution was used to sequence TCRbeta rearrangements from genomic DNA. The source study handled its data this way. In the TCR sequencing data, the smallest productive clonotype frequency that could be detected was 2.59 x 10-5. Only productive TCRbeta rearrangements, meaning sequences that were complete and in-frame, were kept for the analyses. Simpson clonality, calculated in the immunoSEQ Analyzer version 3.0, was used as the measure of sample clonality. Clones were grouped by frequency into very rare, small, medium, large (1-20%) or hyperexpanded (>20%) categories. Generation probabilities were estimated with OLGA 1.2.3, V-gene circos plots were generated with VDJtools, specificities were searched for in VDJdb, and CDR3 motifs were identified with GLIPH. TCRdb took over this immuneACCESS table, retaining in-frame rearrangements with V and J assigned. Such tables are incomplete; in checked studies, under half of the missing clones stem from an unresolved V gene, and the remainder is unexplained. V, J and clone size reflect that table, while D and trimming were determined from the DNA. The sample profile shows 30,000 to 35,000 clones; approximately 80% of them were found once. The top ten constitute about 4.5% of the sample.

The sequence was obtained from a human donor in good health. The chain links TRBV5-1 with TRBJ2-7, and 12 bases in between align with TRBD2. The material sequenced was CD4+ T cells from blood buffy coats. The DNA reads TGCGCCAGCAGCCTAGGACTAGCGGGGTCCTACGAGCAGTACTTC. Translated, this is CASSLGLAGSYEQYF.